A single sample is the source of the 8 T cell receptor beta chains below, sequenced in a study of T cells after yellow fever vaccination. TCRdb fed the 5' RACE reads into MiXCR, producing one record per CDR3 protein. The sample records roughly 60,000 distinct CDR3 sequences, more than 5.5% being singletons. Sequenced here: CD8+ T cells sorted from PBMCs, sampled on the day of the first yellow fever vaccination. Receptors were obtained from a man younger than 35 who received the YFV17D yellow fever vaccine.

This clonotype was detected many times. CDR3 sequence (DNA): TGTGCCAGCAGTTACGGGGGGCCGGACACTGAAGCTTTCTTT. Encoded protein: CASSYGGPDTEAFF. The chain combines TRBV6-2 or TRBV6-3 with TRBJ1-1; D perhaps matches TRBD1 (6 bases). Trimming pared 2 bases from V and 3 bases from J, leaving 10 bases between. CDR1 and CDR2 from the germline V gene are MNHEY and SVGEGT. CDR3 length: 14 residues.

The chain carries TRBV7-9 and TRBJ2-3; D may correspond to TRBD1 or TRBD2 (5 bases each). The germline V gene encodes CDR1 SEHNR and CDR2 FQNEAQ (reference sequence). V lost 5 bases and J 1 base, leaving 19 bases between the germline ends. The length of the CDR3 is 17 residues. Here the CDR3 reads CASSPGAWGIGTDTQYF. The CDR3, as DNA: TGTGCCAGCAGCCCCGGGGCGTGGGGGATAGGCACAGATACGCAGTATTTT.

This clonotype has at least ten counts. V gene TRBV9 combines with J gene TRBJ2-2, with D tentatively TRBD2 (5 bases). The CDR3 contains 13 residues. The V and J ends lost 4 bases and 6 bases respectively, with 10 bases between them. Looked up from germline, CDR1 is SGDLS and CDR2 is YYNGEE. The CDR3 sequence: CASSFTSPGELFF. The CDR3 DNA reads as TGTGCCAGCAGCTTTACTAGTCCCGGGGAGCTGTTTTTT.

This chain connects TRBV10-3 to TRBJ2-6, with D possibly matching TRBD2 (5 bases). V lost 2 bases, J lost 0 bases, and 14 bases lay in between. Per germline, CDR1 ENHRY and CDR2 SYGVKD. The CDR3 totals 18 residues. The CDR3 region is CAISERREISSGANVLTF. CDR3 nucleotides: TGTGCCATCAGTGAGCGAAGGGAGATAAGCTCTGGGGCCAACGTCCTGACTTTC.

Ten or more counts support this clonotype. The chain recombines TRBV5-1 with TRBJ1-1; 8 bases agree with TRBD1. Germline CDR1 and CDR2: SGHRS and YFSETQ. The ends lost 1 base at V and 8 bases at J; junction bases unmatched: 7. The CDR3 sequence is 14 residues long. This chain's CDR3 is CASSLLAGGFEAFF. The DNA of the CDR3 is TGCGCCAGCAGCTTGTTGGCAGGGGGCTTCGAAGCTTTCTTT.

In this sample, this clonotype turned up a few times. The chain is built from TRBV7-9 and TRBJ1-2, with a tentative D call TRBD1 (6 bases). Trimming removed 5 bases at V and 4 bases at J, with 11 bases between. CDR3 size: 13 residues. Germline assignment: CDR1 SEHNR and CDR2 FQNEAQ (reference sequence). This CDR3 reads CASSIGQSYGYTF. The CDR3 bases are TGTGCCAGCAGCATCGGACAGTCCTATGGCTACACCTTC.

Written as DNA, the CDR3 is TGTGCCAGCACCTCAAGTGGGACAGGGTGGTACGAGCAGTACTTC. Protein sequence: CASTSSGTGWYEQYF. The rearrangement uses TRBV25-1 and TRBJ2-7; 9 nucleotides align to TRBD1. The CDR3 is 15 residues long. V lost 7 bases and J lost 4; bases outside the gene matches: 11. CDR1 MGHDK and CDR2 SYGVNS come from the germline V gene.

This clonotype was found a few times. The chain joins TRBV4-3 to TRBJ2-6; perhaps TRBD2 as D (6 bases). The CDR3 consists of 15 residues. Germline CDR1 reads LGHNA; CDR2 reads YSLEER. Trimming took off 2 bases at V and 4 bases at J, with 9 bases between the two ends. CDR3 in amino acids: CASSQSGVGANVLTF. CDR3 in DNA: TGCGCCAGCAGCCAATCGGGGGTAGGGGCCAACGTCCTGACTTTC.